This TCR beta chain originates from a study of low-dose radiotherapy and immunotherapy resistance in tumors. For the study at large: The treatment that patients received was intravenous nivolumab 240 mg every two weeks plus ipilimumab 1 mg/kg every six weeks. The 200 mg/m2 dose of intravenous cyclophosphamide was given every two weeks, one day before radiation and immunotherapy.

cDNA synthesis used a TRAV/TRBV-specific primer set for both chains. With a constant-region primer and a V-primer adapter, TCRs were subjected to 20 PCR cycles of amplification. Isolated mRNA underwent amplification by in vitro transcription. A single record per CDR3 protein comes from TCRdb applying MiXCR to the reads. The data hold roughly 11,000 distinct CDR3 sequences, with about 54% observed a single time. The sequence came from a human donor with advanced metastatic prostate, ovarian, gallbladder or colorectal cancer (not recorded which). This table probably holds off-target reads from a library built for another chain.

CDR3 nucleotides: TGCGCCAGCAGCCTACAGGAGCCCTACAATGAGCAGTTCTTC. It specifies CASSLQEPYNEQFF. The gene calls are TRBV5-1 and TRBJ2-1; TRBD1 might be the D (5 bases). From germline, CDR1 is SGHRS and CDR2 YFSETQ. Deletions cut 4 bases from V and 2 bases from J, with 10 bases between. The CDR3 spans 14 residues.